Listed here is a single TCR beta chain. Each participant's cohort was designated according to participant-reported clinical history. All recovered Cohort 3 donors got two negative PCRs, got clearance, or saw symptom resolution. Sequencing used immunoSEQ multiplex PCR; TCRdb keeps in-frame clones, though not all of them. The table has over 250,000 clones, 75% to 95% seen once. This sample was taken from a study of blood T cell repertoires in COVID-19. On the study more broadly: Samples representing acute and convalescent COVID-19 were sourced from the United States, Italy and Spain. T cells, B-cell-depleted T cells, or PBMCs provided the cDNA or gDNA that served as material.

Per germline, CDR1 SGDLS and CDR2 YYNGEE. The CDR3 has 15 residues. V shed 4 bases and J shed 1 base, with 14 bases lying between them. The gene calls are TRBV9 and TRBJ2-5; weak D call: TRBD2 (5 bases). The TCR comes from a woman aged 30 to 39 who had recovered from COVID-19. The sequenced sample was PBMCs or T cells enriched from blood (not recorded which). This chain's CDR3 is CASSPGLPPQETQYF. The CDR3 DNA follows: TGTGCCAGCAGCCCTGGACTGCCACCCCAAGAGACCCAGTACTTC.